The clone carrying this T cell receptor beta chain was seen once. Time point noted: baseline pretreatment blood. This sample's treatment: 15 Gy SBRT to primary tumor, nephrectomy 4 weeks later. The data were taken from a study of radiation and T cells in renal cell carcinoma. Across the study: Nephrectomy followed 15 Gy stereotactic body radiation by 4 weeks.

Here immunoSEQ multiplex PCR was the method, and the copy in TCRdb shows in-frame clones only, minus some. The sample holds about 49,000 clones; roughly four fifths are singletons and the top ten take 30% to 35%. This sequence originates from a woman in her 70s with renal cell carcinoma. Sample: blood, taken from a patient whose treatment included radiotherapy and nephrectomy.

In DNA, the CDR3 is TGTGCCAGCAGTCCTACTAGCGTAGAAGAGACCCAGTACTTC. This translates into CASSPTSVEETQYF. This chain uses TRBV4-2 with TRBJ2-5; TRBD2 matches at 7 bases. Per germline, CDR1 LGHNA and CDR2 YNFKEQ. The J segment lost 3 bases and the V segment lost 6 bases, leaving 7 bases of the junction unmatched. The CDR3 spans 14 residues.